The 26 T cell receptor beta chains given below trace back to one sample, sequenced in a study of beta chain features in type 1 diabetes. The whole isolated RNA underwent reverse transcription, so sequencing captured expressed TCRB transcripts. Profiled with immunoSEQ multiplex PCR; TCRdb holds only in-frame clones, not every one. This table holds 240,000 or so clones, 25% to 35% found once. Source material: central memory CD4+ T cells from blood. Every receptor here comes from a man aged 25-45 years in good health.

This clone has only a few counts. The chain employs TRBV15 and TRBJ2-5; unclear D gene. CDR3 size: 15 residues. The V gene's germline CDR1 is LNHNV and CDR2 YYDKDF (reference sequence). Trimming shortened V by 0 bases and J by 5 bases, and 13 bases separated the two germline ends. The CDR3, as DNA: TGTGCCACCAGCAGAGAACAGAAGTACGGGGAGACCCAGTACTTC. It specifies CATSREQKYGETQYF.

Only a few counts were recorded for this clone. This chain links TRBV30 with TRBJ2-3, with 7 bases lining up with TRBD1. Per the germline V gene, CDR1 is GTSNPN and CDR2 is SVGIG (reference sequence). The trim removed 3 bases at V and 2 bases at J, leaving 5 bases unmatched. The CDR3 spans 14 residues. The CDR3 nucleotides read TGTGCCTGGAGCCCGGGACAGATCACAGATACGCAGTATTTT. This codes for CAWSPGQITDTQYF. The full variable domain, rest sourced from reference TRBV30 and TRBJ2-3, is SQTIHQWPATLVQPVGSPLSLECTVEGTSNPNLYWYRQAAGRGLQLLFYSVGIGQISSEVPQNLSASRPQDRQFILSSKKLLLSDSGFYLCAWSPGQITDTQYFGPGTRLTVL.

Concerning this clone itself: With a far larger clone one base away, a read error is the likely cause. V gene TRBV28 combines with J gene TRBJ2-5; D uncertain. V was clipped by 5 bases and J by 4 bases, with 2 bases between them. The CDR3 totals 10 residues. From germline, CDR1 is MDHEN and CDR2 SYDVKM. The CDR3 region is CASSGETQYF. The CDR3 region has the DNA TGTGCCAGCAGTGGAGAGACCCAGTACTTC.

This clone has more than one count but fewer than ten. The rearrangement uses TRBV7-2 and TRBJ2-3; 7 nucleotides align to TRBD2. Germline CDR1 SGHTA, CDR2 FQGNSA. With V trimmed by 6 bases and J by 6 bases, 12 bases remained unmatched. This CDR3 contains 15 residues. For the CDR3, the DNA is TGTGCCAGCAGACCCGGACTAGGACCTTTGGATACGCAGTATTTT. Protein: CASRPGLGPLDTQYF.

This rearrangement joins TRBV10-3 to TRBJ2-2; TRBD1 is a possible D gene (5 bases). V was cut by 7 bases and J by 1 base, with 10 bases left in between. This CDR3 spans 14 amino acids. The germline CDR1 and CDR2 sequences are ENHRY and SYGVKD. The CDR3, as DNA: TGTGCCATCACTCCACAGGAGAACACCGGGGAGCTGTTTTTT. Amino acid sequence: CAITPQENTGELFF.

This clone was observed a handful of times. CDR3 region: CASSLAGTSYEQYF. In nucleotides, the CDR3 is TGTGCCAGCAGCTTAGCTGGGACTAGCTACGAGCAGTACTTC. The chain combines TRBV7-2 with TRBJ2-7; TRBD2 agrees at 8 bases. This CDR3 has 14 amino acids. Trimming took 0 bases from V and 3 from J; bases not matched to a gene: 1. Per germline, CDR1 SGHTA and CDR2 FQGNSA.

V usage is TRBV6-6 and J usage is TRBJ1-6; 7 nucleotides align to TRBD1. The CDR3 covers 14 residues. V shed 11 bases, J shed 7 bases, and the junction held 11 bases outside the gene matches. Germline lookup yields CDR1 MNHNY and CDR2 SVGAGI (reference sequence). CDR3 residues: CAASYRGGNSPLHF. DNA for the CDR3: TGTGCCGCCAGTTACAGGGGAGGGAATTCACCCCTCCACTTT.

This clone was observed a handful of times. The chain combines TRBV5-1 with TRBJ2-5, with 12 bases aligning to TRBD2. CDR1 and CDR2 from the germline V gene are SGHRS and YFSETQ. J lost 1 base, V lost 3 bases, and 1 base had no gene match. This CDR3 has 15 amino acids. Here the CDR3 DNA reads TGCGCCAGCAGCTCGACTAGCGGGGGCCAAGAGACCCAGTACTTC. Residues: CASSSTSGGQETQYF.

This chain connects TRBV29-1 to TRBJ2-7; D gene uncertain. The CDR3 contains 11 residues. Per germline, CDR1 SQVTM and CDR2 ANQGSEA. Deletions cut 8 bases from V and 5 bases from J, with 13 bases between. CDR3 protein: CSFVDDHEQYF. CDR3 in DNA: TGCAGCTTTGTTGACGACCACGAGCAGTACTTC.

This sequence joins TRBV7-2 and TRBJ2-7, with D possibly being TRBD1 or TRBD2 (5 bases each). The V end was cut by 1 base, the J end by 2 bases, with 9 bases between. The CDR3 extends over 14 amino acids. In germline, CDR1 is SGHTA, CDR2 FQGNSA. The CDR3 spells CASSLGPGPYEQYF. Here the CDR3 DNA reads TGTGCCAGCAGCTTAGGTCCGGGACCCTACGAGCAGTACTTC.

The chain has TRBV30 and TRBJ2-6, with D perhaps assigned TRBD1 or TRBD2 (6 bases each). V gave up 2 bases and J gave up 2 bases, with 13 bases separating them. CDR1 and CDR2 (germline): GTSNPN, SVGIG (reference sequence). The CDR3 sequence is 16 residues long. CDR3 in DNA: TGTGCCTGGAGTAGAGGGGGGACTCCTGGGGCCAACGTCCTGACTTTC. It encodes CAWSRGGTPGANVLTF.

This clone was observed a handful of times. The sample holds other DNA sequences that translate to the same CDR3. The chain links TRBV5-1 to TRBJ1-5, with unresolved D. Looked up from germline, CDR1 is SGHRS and CDR2 is YFSETQ. V was shortened by 0 bases and J by 3 bases, with 4 bases between the two germline ends. The length of the CDR3 is 13 residues. CDR3 DNA: TGCGCCAGCAGCTTGGATGTCAATCAGCCCCAGCATTTT. Amino acid sequence: CASSLDVNQPQHF. Combining the CDR3 with reference TRBV5-1 and TRBJ1-5 gives the whole variable domain KAGVTQTPRYLIKTRGQQVTLSCSPISGHRSVSWYQQTPGQGLQFLFEYFSETQRNKGNFPGRFSGRQFSNSRSEMNVSTLELGDSALYLCASSLDVNQPQHFGDGTRLSIL.

This clone showed up just a few times. This CDR3 is CASSRTNYGYTF. The CDR3 DNA follows: TGTGCCAGCAGTCGTACTAACTATGGCTACACCTTC. J is TRBJ1-2 and V is TRBV7-2; D is uncertain. CDR1 SGHTA and CDR2 FQGNSA come from the germline V gene. V lost 6 bases and J 0 bases, leaving 5 bases between the germline ends. CDR3 length: 12 amino acids.

The CDR3 region has the DNA TGTGCCTGGAGTGTGACAGGGGGCACTGAAGCTTTCTTT. Its translation is CAWSVTGGTEAFF. The rearrangement links TRBV30 to TRBJ1-1, with TRBD1 matching over 9 bases. The CDR3 has 13 residues. Unmatched junction bases numbered 0, after V lost 0 bases and J lost 4 bases. Germline V CDR1 and CDR2: GTSNPN, SVGIG (reference sequence).

This chain links TRBV9 with TRBJ2-3; D ambiguous. CDR3 length: 16 amino acids. From germline, CDR1 is SGDLS and CDR2 YYNGEE. V was clipped by 0 bases and J by 5 bases, with 16 bases between them. This CDR3 is CASSVGRSDGGDTQYF. The CDR3 region has the DNA TGTGCCAGCAGCGTAGGCCGGTCTGATGGTGGAGATACGCAGTATTTT.

This clone was recorded a few times. The chain is built from TRBV6-5 and TRBJ1-3; possible D gene TRBD1, 6 bases. Trimming shortened V by 6 bases and J by 4 bases, and 13 bases separated the two germline ends. From germline, CDR1 is MNHEY and CDR2 SVGAGI. The CDR3 length is 14 residues. CDR3 protein: CASRNDRLGNTIYF. The CDR3 DNA sequence: TGTGCCAGCAGAAACGACAGGCTCGGAAACACCATATATTTT.

This clone was found a few times. This chain connects TRBV28 to TRBJ2-3; possibly TRBD2 for D (6 bases). The CDR3 is 17 residues long. Trimming removed 7 bases from V and 1 base from J, with 21 bases in between. Germline V gene lookup returns CDR1 MDHEN and CDR2 SYDVKM. Written as DNA, the CDR3 is TGTGCCAGCACCCCGCCCAGCGGGTGGAAGGGCACAGATACGCAGTATTTT. It encodes CASTPPSGWKGTDTQYF.

This clone was counted a few times. This chain uses TRBV6-1 with TRBJ2-4, with a weak D call TRBD1 (6 bases). V shed 4 bases and J shed 6 bases, with 16 bases lying between them. Germline values: CDR1 MNHNS, CDR2 SASEGT. This CDR3 contains 15 residues. CDR3 coding DNA: TGTGCCAGCAGTGGCTACAGGGTTGGCGGAAACATTCAGTACTTC. This encodes CASSGYRVGGNIQYF.

The chain employs TRBV30 and TRBJ2-5, with D perhaps TRBD2 (5 bases). The V end lost 0 bases, the J end lost 3 bases, and 11 bases lay between the germline ends. From germline, CDR1 is GTSNPN and CDR2 SVGIG (reference sequence). CDR3 length: 14 amino acids. CDR3 sequence (DNA): TGTGCCTGGAGTGTGAGGACGGGAAAAGAGACCCAGTACTTC. Translating gives CAWSVRTGKETQYF.

This clone occurred a few times. The chain couples TRBV29-1 to TRBJ2-1; 14 bases agree with TRBD2. V trimming: 0 bases; J trimming: 3 bases; junction bases outside the gene matches: 7. The CDR3 covers 18 residues. CDR1 is SQVTM and CDR2 is ANQGSEA in the germline V gene. The chain's CDR3 is CSVEERAGTSGGYNEQFF. The CDR3 nucleotides are TGCAGCGTTGAAGAGCGGGCCGGGACTAGCGGGGGCTACAATGAGCAGTTCTTC.

This chain connects TRBV9 to TRBJ2-1; the match to TRBD2 covers 9 bases. V gave up 2 bases and J gave up 8 bases; unmatched junction bases: 8. The CDR3 spans 15 residues. The germline V gene has CDR1 SGDLS and CDR2 YYNGEE. CDR3 nucleotides: TGTGCCAGCAGCGTTAGCGGGAGCAATTGGGATGAGCAGTTCTTC. It encodes CASSVSGSNWDEQFF.

This clone was observed a few times. DNA of the CDR3: TGTGCCAGCAGCTTTACAATAGCCAAAAACATTCAGTACTTC. Translated: CASSFTIAKNIQYF. The chain couples TRBV5-6 to TRBJ2-4; D remains unclear. Trimming cost V 2 bases and J 0 bases, with 6 bases left between them. The germline CDR1 and CDR2 sequences are SGHDT and YYEEEE. This CDR3 has 14 amino acids. The full variable domain, rest sourced from reference TRBV5-6 and TRBJ2-4, is DAGVTQSPTHLIKTRGQQVTLRCSPKSGHDTVSWYQQALGQGPQFIFQYYEEEERQRGNFPDRFSGHQFPNYSSELNVNALLLGDSALYLCASSFTIAKNIQYFGAGTRLSVL.

The chain joins TRBV30 to TRBJ2-5, with D maybe TRBD2 (7 bases). Trimming removed 0 bases at V and 9 bases at J, with 17 bases between. CDR1 is GTSNPN and CDR2 is SVGIG in the germline V gene (reference sequence). The length of the CDR3 is 14 residues. The CDR3 region is CAWSVQGTTKPQYF. The CDR3 region has the DNA TGTGCCTGGAGTGTGCAGGGGACTACTAAGCCCCAGTACTTC.

This clone was observed a handful of times. This specimen includes other DNA sequences encoding the same CDR3. This chain uses TRBV2 with TRBJ2-3; TRBD1 or TRBD2 may be the D gene (5 bases each). CDR3 size: 14 residues. The germline gives CDR1 SNHLY, CDR2 FYNNEI. V gave up 3 bases and J gave up 2 bases, with 9 bases separating them. CDR3 in amino acids: CASSDRGSTDTQYF. The CDR3 coding sequence is TGTGCCAGCAGTGATCGGGGCTCCACAGATACGCAGTATTTT.

The chain carries TRBV7-2 and TRBJ1-4; D perhaps matches TRBD1 (5 bases). The germline V and J ends were trimmed by 4 bases and 7 bases, with 16 bases remaining between them. The CDR3 spans 15 residues. Germline V CDR1 and CDR2: SGHTA, FQGNSA. CDR3 residues: CASSSYGIGGEKLFF. In DNA, the CDR3 is TGTGCCAGCAGCTCTTACGGGATTGGGGGTGAAAAACTGTTTTTT.

The sample holds a few counts of this clone. The rearrangement joins TRBV14 to TRBJ2-1, with 13 bases aligning to TRBD2. Looked up from germline, CDR1 is SGHDN and CDR2 is FVKESK. Trimming cost V 4 bases and J 15 bases; bases outside gene matches: 12. CDR3 size: 15 residues. CDR3 protein: CASSPRGLAGFPPFF. In nucleotides, the CDR3 is TGTGCCAGCAGCCCAAGGGGACTAGCGGGGTTCCCCCCGTTCTTC.